This T cell receptor (beta chain) appears in the sequencing data of a study of T-cell memory formation after mild COVID-19. Study observations and caveats: A second wave expanding day 15 to 37 was CD4+-biased; contracting clones were balanced. Some clones that responded were present in memory (sampled pre-infection), which suggests cross-reactive memory joined.

This clonotype has more than one count but fewer than ten. Its antigen remains unidentified. The CDR3 is 21 residues long. V was clipped by 2 bases and J by 2 bases; unmatched bases: 21. The V gene's germline CDR1 is SQVTM and CDR2 ANQGSEA. TCRdb passed the 5' RACE reads through MiXCR, listing each CDR3 protein once. The sample shows about 140,000 distinct CDR3 sequences, 11% to 15% of them seen only once. This chain connects TRBV29-1 to TRBJ2-5; 12 bases align to TRBD2. The sequenced sample consisted of PBMCs or a T cell subset sorted from them (not recorded which). The TCR sequence derives from an adult woman who had mild COVID-19 (a few samples of this study predate the infection). Cell type and time point are not known. CDR3 DNA sequence: TGCAGCGTTGAACGCATTTGGGGACTAGCGGGCCGAACACAGGGTCAAGAGACCCAGTACTTC. Encoded protein: CSVERIWGLAGRTQGQETQYF.